These T cell receptor beta chains were read from a single sample in a study of shared clonotypes between healthy human individuals. The repertoire was sequenced with immunoSEQ multiplex PCR; TCRdb's copy has only in-frame clones and lacks some. This repertoire shows about 680,000 clones, around 78% found once; its top ten account for more than 1.5%. The sample was memory CD4+ T cells sorted from blood. The receptors originated from a woman in her twenties or thirties in good health. Each CDR3 is given with its conserved first and last residue. A D gene is named only where the DNA matches it firmly. Clone size, where shown, is once, few, many, or a class for clones that have expanded.

d_call j_call v_call clone_size cdr3_aa cdr3_nt
TRBD2 TRBJ2-3 TRBV27 few CASSLREGDTQYF TGTGCCAGCAGTTTAAGGGAGGGAGATACGCAGTATTTT
. TRBJ1-5 TRBV19 few CASSLSIDQPQHF TGTGCCAGTAGTCTGAGCATCGACCAGCCCCAGCATTTT
. TRBJ2-3 TRBV7-3 once CASSVSGGSTDTQYF TGTGCCAGCAGCGTTAGCGGAGGAAGCACAGATACGCAGTATTTT
TRBD2 TRBJ2-7 TRBV7-6 . CASSLGGGRVRIREQYF TGTGCCAGCAGCTTAGGAGGCGGGAGGGTTAGAATACGCGAGCAGTACTTC
. TRBJ2-7 TRBV6-1 . CASRPGRGLEYEQYF TGTGCCAGCAGGCCTGGTAGGGGTTTAGAATACGAGCAGTACTTC
. TRBJ1-2 TRBV7-3 . CASSLGQNLYGYTF TGTGCCAGCAGCTTGGGCCAAAATCTTTATGGCTACACCTTC
. TRBJ1-2 TRBV10-3 once CAISENEANGYTF TGTGCCATCAGTGAGAACGAGGCAAATGGCTACACCTTC
TRBD2 TRBJ2-1 TRBV15 . CATSREPGWLAGTEQFF TGTGCCACCAGCAGAGAACCAGGGTGGCTAGCGGGTACTGAGCAGTTCTTC
TRBD1 TRBJ2-2 TRBV28 . CASSFIRTGGTGELFF TGTGCCAGCAGTTTTATTAGGACAGGGGGGACCGGGGAGCTGTTTTTT
. TRBJ1-1 TRBV6-1 many CASSGVFGVKNTEAFF TGTGCCAGCAGTGGGGTTTTTGGGGTGAAGAACACTGAAGCTTTCTTT
. TRBJ2-7 TRBV4-1 . CASSQGWAQRQNSYEQYF TGCGCCAGCAGCCAAGGCTGGGCACAGAGGCAGAACTCCTACGAGCAGTACTTC
. TRBJ2-2 TRBV4-1 few CASSHRDPLYTGELFF TGCGCCAGCAGCCACCGGGACCCACTTTACACCGGGGAGCTGTTTTTT
. TRBJ1-2 TRBV28 few CASSSSHNYGYTF TGTGCCAGCAGTTCCTCCCACAACTATGGCTACACCTTC
. TRBJ2-7 TRBV29-1 . CSVETGSAGYEQYF TGCAGCGTTGAGACCGGGTCGGCCGGGTACGAGCAGTACTTC
TRBD1 TRBJ2-1 TRBV7-3 . CASSQGQHNEQFF TGTGCCAGCAGCCAGGGACAGCACAATGAGCAGTTCTTC
TRBD1 TRBJ1-1 TRBV6-1 . CASSHRDRGSEAFF TGTGCCAGCAGTCACCGGGACAGGGGCAGTGAAGCTTTCTTT
. TRBJ2-3 TRBV19 medium-sized CASSLFPQESTDTQYF TGTGCCAGTAGTCTCTTCCCTCAGGAAAGCACAGATACGCAGTATTTT
. TRBJ1-1 TRBV6-1 . CASSDLGGRTEAFF TGTGCCAGCAGTGATCTGGGAGGTAGAACTGAAGCTTTCTTT
. TRBJ1-4 TRBV28 . CASSQVRQSGLFF TGTGCCAGCAGTCAAGTAAGACAGAGTGGACTGTTTTTT
TRBD2 TRBJ2-2 TRBV5-4 . CASSSRIGTSGVGELFF TGTGCCAGCAGCTCGAGGATCGGGACTAGCGGGGTCGGGGAGCTGTTTTTT
. TRBJ2-4 TRBV13 once CASSLQGLPKNIQYF TGTGCCAGCAGCTTACAGGGTCTCCCCAAAAACATTCAGTACTTC
. TRBJ1-6 TRBV15 . CATSRGLAGLGNSPLHF TGTGCCACCAGCAGAGGGTTAGCGGGACTGGGTAATTCACCCCTCCACTTT
TRBD2 TRBJ2-3 TRBV28 . CASSRGSSGFTDTQYF TGTGCCAGCAGCCGTGGGTCTAGCGGTTTCACAGATACGCAGTATTTT
. TRBJ1-6 TRBV29-1 . CIDVLSLRAPLHF TGCATTGACGTCCTCAGCTTAAGGGCACCCCTCCACTTT
. TRBJ1-1 TRBV12-5 once CASGLDRGSAFF TGTGCTAGTGGCCTGGACAGAGGCTCAGCTTTCTTT
. TRBJ2-2 TRBV5-1 . CASSLGAGSDTGELFF TGCGCCAGCAGCTTGGGTGCAGGGAGCGACACCGGGGAGCTGTTTTTT
TRBD1 TRBJ1-5 TRBV28 once CASSRGANNQPQHF TGTGCCAGCAGCAGGGGGGCCAACAATCAGCCCCAGCATTTT
. TRBJ2-3 TRBV7-3 many CASSSPGGAHTDTQYF TGTGCCAGCAGCTCCCCCGGCGGAGCCCACACAGATACGCAGTATTTT
. TRBJ1-5 TRBV5-1 few CASSLAGASNQPQHF TGCGCCAGCAGCTTGGCGGGGGCCAGCAATCAGCCCCAGCATTTT
TRBD1 TRBJ2-3 TRBV29-1 . CSVLDRGVADTQYF TGCAGCGTTCTGGACAGGGGTGTTGCAGATACGCAGTATTTT
. TRBJ2-7 TRBV19 many CASSLLGSRDEQYF TGTGCCAGTAGCCTCCTAGGATCCAGAGACGAGCAGTACTTC
. TRBJ1-2 TRBV14 . CASSQEKFGPLGYTF TGTGCCAGCAGCCAAGAGAAATTCGGGCCACTTGGCTACACCTTC
. TRBJ1-5 TRBV5-8 . CASSLWGGRQPQHF TGTGCCAGCAGCTTGTGGGGGGGTCGACAGCCCCAGCATTTT
. TRBJ1-1 TRBV19 . CASSSRPLSAFF TGTGCCAGTAGTTCAAGACCCCTCTCGGCTTTCTTT
. TRBJ1-2 TRBV19 . CASSIEGAERREGYTF TGTGCCAGTAGTATAGAGGGAGCTGAACGGAGGGAAGGCTACACCTTC
. TRBJ2-6 TRBV5-8 . CASSLGQTTGANVLTF TGTGCCAGCAGCTTGGGACAGACGACTGGGGCCAACGTCCTGACTTTC
TRBD1 TRBJ2-7 TRBV19 . CASSRPGQGKNEQYF TGTGCCAGTAGTCGGCCGGGACAGGGAAAGAACGAGCAGTACTTC
. TRBJ2-7 TRBV13 . CASSSPYEQYF TGTGCCAGCAGCTCCCCCTACGAGCAGTACTTC
. TRBJ1-5 TRBV6-1 few CASSGDSDQPQHF TGTGCCAGCAGTGGAGACAGCGATCAGCCCCAGCATTTT
. TRBJ2-1 TRBV6-5 many CASTSNRAAYNEQFF TGTGCCAGCACCTCCAATCGGGCGGCCTACAATGAGCAGTTCTTC
. TRBJ1-2 TRBV7-8 . CASSLGAASIYGYTF TGTGCCAGCAGCCTTGGGGCAGCCTCCATCTATGGCTACACCTTC
. TRBJ2-2 TRBV7-8 . CASSFGGTYTGELFF TGTGCCAGCAGCTTTGGCGGGACCTACACCGGGGAGCTGTTTTTT
TRBD1 TRBJ2-6 TRBV19 . CASGTGGSGANVLTF TGTGCCAGTGGGACAGGGGGATCTGGGGCCAACGTCCTGACTTTC
. TRBJ2-3 TRBV11-3 . CASSLGGSTDTQYF TGTGCCAGCAGCTTAGGAGGGAGTACAGATACGCAGTATTTT
. TRBJ2-3 TRBV28 . CASSPGVTDTQYF TGTGCCAGCAGTCCCGGGGTCACAGATACGCAGTATTTT
. TRBJ1-1 TRBV27 many CASKRQEMNTEAFF TGTGCCAGCAAAAGACAGGAGATGAACACTGAAGCTTTCTTT